What follows are 21 T cell receptor beta chains derived from one specimen sequenced in a study of CD8+ T cells in alopecia areata. Reverse transcribed after extraction, RNA yielded cDNA as the sequencing template. Only in-frame clones appear in the TCRdb table, and some are missing; sequencing was by immunoSEQ multiplex PCR. The sample holds approximately 160,000 clones, 60% seen once. Treatment reported: oral pan-JAK inhibitor, 5-10 mg twice daily. Material: CD4+ T cells sorted from blood, obtained at week 24, from a patient treated with tofacitinib. Source of these receptors: a human donor with alopecia areata.

The gene calls are TRBV27 and TRBJ2-5; D is undetermined. Germline CDR1 and CDR2: MNHEY and SMNVEV (reference sequence). The ends were cut back, 5 bases at V and 0 bases at J, with 19 bases in the middle. The CDR3 is 17 amino acids. CDR3 bases: TGTGCCAGCAGTACAGTACAACAACTCCTGTACCAAGAGACCCAGTACTTC. Residues: CASSTVQQLLYQETQYF.

The CDR3, as DNA: TGTGCCACTAAAGCCGGGACAACGAACACCGGGGAGCTGTTTTTT. Translated: CATKAGTTNTGELFF. The chain uses TRBV6-5 and TRBJ2-2; the D gene is possibly TRBD1 (6 bases). V lost 10 bases to trimming and J lost 0 bases, with 15 bases between them. The CDR3 has 15 residues. Germline CDR1 reads MNHEY; CDR2 reads SVGAGI.

This chain joins TRBV6-5 and TRBJ2-3; D tentatively reads TRBD1 or TRBD2 (6 bases each). The CDR3 loop spans 15 amino acids. Germline V gene sequence: CDR1 MNHEY, CDR2 SVGAGI. V lost 6 bases to trimming and J lost 1 base, with 14 bases between them. CDR3 nucleotides: TGTGCCAGCAGCCTAGGGGGGCAAGGCACAGATACGCAGTATTTT. Translated, it gives CASSLGGQGTDTQYF.

This clone was picked up a small number of times. The chain couples TRBV25-1 to TRBJ2-1; D might be TRBD2 (5 bases). CDR1 and CDR2 (germline): MGHDK, SYGVNS. V was clipped by 2 bases and J by 2 bases, with 13 bases between them. The CDR3 has 16 amino acids. The CDR3 is CASSEVVASAYNEQFF. The CDR3 DNA follows: TGTGCCAGCAGTGAAGTCGTAGCGTCGGCCTACAATGAGCAGTTCTTC.

The chain combines TRBV5-1 with TRBJ1-1, with a weak D call TRBD1 (6 bases). V lost 5 bases to trimming and J lost 1 base, with 21 bases between them. From germline, CDR1 is SGHRS and CDR2 YFSETQ. The CDR3 has 17 residues. The CDR3 DNA reads TGCGCCAGCAGGCCCGGAAGTGGGGGCGAGTGGAACACTGAAGCTTTCTTT. It encodes CASRPGSGGEWNTEAFF. Supplemented by reference TRBV5-1 and TRBJ1-1, the full variable domain reads KAGVTQTPRYLIKTRGQQVTLSCSPISGHRSVSWYQQTPGQGLQFLFEYFSETQRNKGNFPGRFSGRQFSNSRSEMNVSTLELGDSALYLCASRPGSGGEWNTEAFFGQGTRLTVV.

The gene calls are TRBV30 and TRBJ1-6; 8 bases match TRBD1. The V gene's germline CDR1 is GTSNPN and CDR2 SVGIG (reference sequence). The CDR3 is 17 amino acids. V lost 0 bases, J lost 7 bases, and 11 bases stayed unmatched. DNA for the CDR3: TGTGCCTGGAGTGTACGACAAGACAGGGGTAGGAATTCACCCCTCCACTTT. Encoded protein: CAWSVRQDRGRNSPLHF.

This sequence joins TRBV5-4 and TRBJ2-7, with TRBD1 matching 10 bases. V shed 3 bases and J 2 bases; nucleotides not matched to a gene: 11. This CDR3 spans 17 amino acids. Per germline, CDR1 SGHNT and CDR2 YYREEE (reference sequence). The CDR3 is CASSSPGQGTYPYEQYF. The DNA of the CDR3 is TGTGCCAGCAGCTCTCCGGGACAGGGGACCTATCCCTACGAGCAGTACTTC.

V gene TRBV4-1 combines with J gene TRBJ2-5; TRBD2 matches at 12 bases. Germline assignment: CDR1 MGHRA and CDR2 YSYEKL. The CDR3 totals 17 residues. Trimming took 3 bases from V and 3 from J; bases not matched to a gene: 8. CDR3 sequence reads: CASSHFTLAGGEETQYF. CDR3 sequence (DNA): TGCGCCAGCAGCCATTTCACCCTAGCGGGGGGGGAAGAGACCCAGTACTTC.

The chain uses TRBV19 and TRBJ2-5; 12 nucleotides match TRBD2. V lost 3 bases to trimming and J lost 3 bases; unmatched junction nucleotides: 2. The CDR3 has 15 amino acids. Germline CDR1 LNHDA, CDR2 SQIVND (reference sequence). The DNA for the CDR3 is TGTGCCAGTAGTATCGCTAGCGGGGGGGAAGAGACCCAGTACTTC. Translation gives CASSIASGGEETQYF.

The genes are TRBV29-1 and TRBJ1-1; TRBD1 matches 7 bases. The CDR3 runs 13 residues. The V segment lost 4 bases and the J segment 4 bases; nucleotides outside the gene matches: 6. Per the germline V gene, CDR1 is SQVTM and CDR2 is ANQGSEA. The CDR3 bases are TGCAGCGTTGGACAGGGAATGGGCACTGAAGCTTTCTTT. Its translation is CSVGQGMGTEAFF.

This rearrangement joins TRBV29-1 to TRBJ2-3; no clear D. The V gene lost 6 bases and the J gene lost 5 bases, with 15 bases spanning the gap. CDR1 SQVTM and CDR2 ANQGSEA come from the germline V gene. This CDR3 spans 13 amino acids. The CDR3: CSVAFRSKDTQYF. The CDR3 nucleotides read TGCAGCGTGGCCTTTCGGTCCAAAGATACGCAGTATTTT.

This clone was detected only once. V and J are TRBV15 and TRBJ1-5; 9 nucleotides line up with TRBD1. From germline, CDR1 is LNHNV and CDR2 YYDKDF (reference sequence). Germline trimming cut 7 bases from V and 1 base from J; bases unmatched to any gene: 5. The CDR3 is 15 residues long. CDR3 sequence (DNA): TGTGCCACCAAATCAGGGACAGGGAGCAATCAGCCCCAGCATTTT. Its translation is CATKSGTGSNQPQHF.

The V gene is TRBV30, the J gene TRBJ2-1; 7 nucleotides agree with TRBD1. Germline CDR1 and CDR2: GTSNPN and SVGIG (reference sequence). V shed 2 bases, J shed 7 bases, and the junction held 17 bases outside the gene matches. The CDR3 consists of 17 residues. CDR3 loop: CAWSRPTGATGLNEQFF. The CDR3 nucleotides are TGTGCCTGGAGTCGACCTACAGGGGCCACCGGTCTAAATGAGCAGTTCTTC.

This clone was counted between two and nine times. The chain has TRBV5-1 and TRBJ2-1; 12 bases map to TRBD2. Germline V gene lookup returns CDR1 SGHRS and CDR2 YFSETQ. The CDR3 contains 15 residues. Losses at the gene ends were 5 bases for V and 4 bases for J; bases not matched to a gene: 4. The CDR3 loop is CASRPTSGGYNEQFF. CDR3 DNA: TGCGCCAGCAGACCCACTAGCGGGGGGTACAATGAGCAGTTCTTC.

The gene calls are TRBV2 and TRBJ1-6; D is possibly TRBD1 (6 bases). The CDR3 totals 14 residues. Trimming pared 6 bases from V and 8 bases from J, leaving 14 bases between. Germline V lookup: CDR1 SNHLY, CDR2 FYNNEI. The CDR3: CASRAGTTYSPLHF. CDR3 coding DNA: TGTGCCAGCAGAGCCGGGACAACCTATTCACCCCTCCACTTT.

The rearrangement links TRBV19 to TRBJ1-2; 8 bases fit TRBD1. Germline lookup yields CDR1 LNHDA and CDR2 SQIVND (reference sequence). CDR3 length: 12 residues. V gave up 5 bases and J gave up 8 bases; unmatched junction bases: 4. DNA of the CDR3: TGTGCCAGTAGTTCCAGGACAGGGGGCTACACCTTC. Encoded protein: CASSSRTGGYTF.

This clone was picked up one time. The chain carries TRBV29-1 and TRBJ1-2, with no clear D. This CDR3 has 12 amino acids. Germline CDR1 is SQVTM and CDR2 is ANQGSEA. V was pared by 6 bases and J by 4 bases, with 12 bases between. CDR3 in amino acids: CSVVTEVYGYTF. The CDR3 region has the DNA TGCAGCGTCGTGACCGAAGTCTATGGCTACACCTTC.

V usage is TRBV30 and J usage is TRBJ2-5; D may be TRBD1 (6 bases). Trimming cost V 4 bases and J 5 bases, with 17 bases left between them. Germline loops: CDR1 GTSNPN, CDR2 SVGIG (reference sequence). The CDR3 runs to 14 residues. The CDR3 loop is CAWTRTRGSETQYF. In nucleotides, the CDR3 is TGTGCCTGGACTCGAACCAGGGGATCGGAGACCCAGTACTTC.

The chain recombines TRBV7-9 with TRBJ2-5; either TRBD1 or TRBD2 may fit D (5 bases each). The CDR3 runs to 15 residues. Trimming took 0 bases from V and 5 from J, leaving 13 bases between them. Germline CDR1 is SEHNR and CDR2 is FQNEAQ (reference sequence). CDR3 sequence (DNA): TGTGCCAGCAGCTTAGCGGGGGAGTTAGGTGAGACCCAGTACTTC. Its protein product is CASSLAGELGETQYF.

This clone was counted only a few times. The genes are TRBV5-6 and TRBJ2-4; D might be TRBD1 (6 bases). The CDR3 covers 14 residues. The germline CDR1 and CDR2 sequences are SGHDT and YYEEEE. V was clipped by 0 bases and J by 6 bases, with 10 bases between them. CDR3 bases: TGTGCCAGCAGCTTGGCTACCAGGGGAAACATTCAGTACTTC. Amino acid sequence: CASSLATRGNIQYF.

Worth noting for this clone: The sample holds other DNA sequences that translate to the same CDR3. Here the CDR3 DNA reads TGCGCCAGCAGCCAAGATGGGGGGAGAGAGACCCAGTACTTC. It specifies CASSQDGGRETQYF. The chain couples TRBV4-1 to TRBJ2-5; D might be TRBD2 (6 bases). The V and J ends lost 0 bases and 4 bases respectively, with 9 bases between them. CDR1 and CDR2 (germline): MGHRA, YSYEKL. The CDR3 extends over 14 amino acids.